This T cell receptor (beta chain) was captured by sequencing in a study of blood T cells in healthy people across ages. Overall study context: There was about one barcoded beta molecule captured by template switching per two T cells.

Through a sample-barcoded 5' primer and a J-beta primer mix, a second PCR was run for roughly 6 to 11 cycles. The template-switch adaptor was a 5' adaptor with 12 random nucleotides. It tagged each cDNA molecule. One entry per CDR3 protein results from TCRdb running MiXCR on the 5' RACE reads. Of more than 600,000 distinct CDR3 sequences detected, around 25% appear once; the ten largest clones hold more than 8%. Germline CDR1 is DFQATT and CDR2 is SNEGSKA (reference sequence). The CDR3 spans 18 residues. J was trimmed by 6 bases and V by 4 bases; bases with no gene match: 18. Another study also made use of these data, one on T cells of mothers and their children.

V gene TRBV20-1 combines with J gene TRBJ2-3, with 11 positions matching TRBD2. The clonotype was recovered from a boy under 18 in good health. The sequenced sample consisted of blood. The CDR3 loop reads CSATPMNSGRALGDTQYF. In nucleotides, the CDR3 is TGCAGTGCTACCCCGATGAATAGCGGGAGGGCTTTGGGGGATACGCAGTATTTT.